This note documents a single T cell receptor (beta chain) sequence. Antigen unknown. Sequenced by immunoSEQ multiplex PCR; TCRdb stores in-frame clones only, minus some. The table has approximately 5,000 clones, less than 70% seen once. Germline CDR1 is MNHEY and CDR2 is SMNVEV (reference sequence). The CDR3 has 14 residues. Trimming took 3 bases from V and 0 from J, leaving 8 bases between them. This sample is drawn from a study of CD8 T cell repertoires and HIV-1 epitope variants. Input material: cultured CD8+ T cells derived from PBMCs. The sequence came from a male donor with HIV. This chain connects TRBV27 to TRBJ1-1; no definite D call. This chain's CDR3 is CASSLMGMNTEAFF. The CDR3 DNA is TGTGCCAGCAGTTTGATGGGGATGAACACTGAAGCTTTCTTT.